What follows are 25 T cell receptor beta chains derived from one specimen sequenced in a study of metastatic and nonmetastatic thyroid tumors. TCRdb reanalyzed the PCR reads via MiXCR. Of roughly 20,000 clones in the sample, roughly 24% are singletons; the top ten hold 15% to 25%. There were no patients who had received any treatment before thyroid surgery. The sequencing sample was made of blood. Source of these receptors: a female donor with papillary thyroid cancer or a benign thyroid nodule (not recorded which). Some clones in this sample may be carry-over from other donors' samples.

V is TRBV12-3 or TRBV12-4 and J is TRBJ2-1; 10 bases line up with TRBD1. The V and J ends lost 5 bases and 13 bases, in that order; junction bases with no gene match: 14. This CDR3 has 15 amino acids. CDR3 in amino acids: CASSPGTGEVHNQFF. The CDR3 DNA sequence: TGTGCCAGCAGTCCCGGGACAGGGGAGGTTCACAATCAGTTCTTC.

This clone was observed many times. This chain's CDR3 is CATSRDPSNSPLHF. CDR3 nucleotide sequence: TGTGCCACCAGCAGGGACCCTTCTAATTCACCCCTCCACTTT. This rearrangement joins TRBV15 to TRBJ1-6; D gene uncertain. CDR1 LNHNV and CDR2 YYDKDF come from the germline V gene (reference sequence). Trimming left V 3 bases short and J 6 bases short, with 9 bases between. The CDR3 is 14 residues long.

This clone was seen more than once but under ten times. For the CDR3, the DNA is TGTGCCAGCAGTTACTCTTCTAGCGGCTCCTACGAGCAGTACTTC. Amino acid sequence: CASSYSSSGSYEQYF. V and J are TRBV6-5 and TRBJ2-7; TRBD2 aligns across 7 bases. Germline V gene data show CDR1 as MNHEY and CDR2 as SVGAGI. This CDR3 is 15 amino acids long. Trimming took 0 bases from V and 0 from J; bases not matched to a gene: 2.

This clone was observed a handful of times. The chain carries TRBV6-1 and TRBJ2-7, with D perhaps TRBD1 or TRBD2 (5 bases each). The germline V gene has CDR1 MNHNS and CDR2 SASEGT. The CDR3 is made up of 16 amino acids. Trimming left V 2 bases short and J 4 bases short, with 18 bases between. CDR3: CASSELAGTQGYEQYF. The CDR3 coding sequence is TGTGCCAGCAGTGAATTAGCTGGGACGCAGGGATACGAGCAGTACTTC.

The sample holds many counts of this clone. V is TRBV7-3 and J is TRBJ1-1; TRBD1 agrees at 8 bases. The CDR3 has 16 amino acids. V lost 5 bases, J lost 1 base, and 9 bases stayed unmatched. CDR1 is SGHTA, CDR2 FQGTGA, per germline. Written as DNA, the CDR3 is TGTGCCAGCAGCCTCACCGCCGGGACAGGGAACACTGAAGCTTTCTTT. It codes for CASSLTAGTGNTEAFF.

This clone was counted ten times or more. The CDR3 DNA reads TGCAGTGCTAGAGCGACCAGGGAGACCCAGTACTTC. Its protein is CSARATRETQYF. The chain has TRBV20-1 and TRBJ2-5; D is undetermined. V dropped 1 base and J dropped 5 bases, with 8 bases sitting between them. The CDR3 covers 12 residues. The V gene's germline CDR1 is DFQATT and CDR2 SNEGSKA (reference sequence).

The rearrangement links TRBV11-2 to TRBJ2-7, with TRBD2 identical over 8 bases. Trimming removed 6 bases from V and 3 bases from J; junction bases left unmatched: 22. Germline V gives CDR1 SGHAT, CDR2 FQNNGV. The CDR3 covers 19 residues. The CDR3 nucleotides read TGTGCCAGCAGTTTTTCTTTCTCTGGACTCGGGACTAGTATCTACGAGCAGTACTTC. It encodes CASSFSFSGLGTSIYEQYF.

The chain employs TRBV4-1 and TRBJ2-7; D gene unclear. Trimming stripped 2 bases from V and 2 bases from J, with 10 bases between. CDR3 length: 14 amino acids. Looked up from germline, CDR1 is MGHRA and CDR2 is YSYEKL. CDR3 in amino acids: CASSQLVSAYEQYF. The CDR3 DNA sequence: TGCGCCAGCAGCCAACTAGTGAGCGCCTACGAGCAGTACTTC.

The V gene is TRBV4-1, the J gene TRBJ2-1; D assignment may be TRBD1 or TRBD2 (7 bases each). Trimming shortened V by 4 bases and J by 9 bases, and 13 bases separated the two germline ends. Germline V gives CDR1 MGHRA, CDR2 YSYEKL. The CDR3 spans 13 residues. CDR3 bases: TGCGCCAGCAGCCGAGACAGGGAGGGTGAGCAGTTCTTC. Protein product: CASSRDREGEQFF.

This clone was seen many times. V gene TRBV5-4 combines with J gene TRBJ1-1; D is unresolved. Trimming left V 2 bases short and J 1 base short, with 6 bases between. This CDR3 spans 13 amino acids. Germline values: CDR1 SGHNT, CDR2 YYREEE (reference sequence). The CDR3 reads CASSFPTNTEAFF. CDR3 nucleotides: TGTGCCAGCAGCTTCCCCACGAACACTGAAGCTTTCTTT.

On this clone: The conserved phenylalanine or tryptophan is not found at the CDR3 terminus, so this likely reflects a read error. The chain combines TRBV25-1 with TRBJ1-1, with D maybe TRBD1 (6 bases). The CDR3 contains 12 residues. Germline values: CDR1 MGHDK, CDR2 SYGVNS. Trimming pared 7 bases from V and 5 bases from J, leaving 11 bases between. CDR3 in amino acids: CASKGQGTEAFV. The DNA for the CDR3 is TGTGCCAGCAAAGGGCAGGGGACTGAAGCTTTCGTT.

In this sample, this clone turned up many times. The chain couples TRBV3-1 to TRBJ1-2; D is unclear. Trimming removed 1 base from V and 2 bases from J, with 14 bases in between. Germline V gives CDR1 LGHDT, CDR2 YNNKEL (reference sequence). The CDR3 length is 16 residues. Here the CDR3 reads CASSQGSRRNNYGYTF. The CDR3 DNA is TGTGCCAGCAGCCAAGGGAGTCGACGGAACAACTATGGCTACACCTTC.

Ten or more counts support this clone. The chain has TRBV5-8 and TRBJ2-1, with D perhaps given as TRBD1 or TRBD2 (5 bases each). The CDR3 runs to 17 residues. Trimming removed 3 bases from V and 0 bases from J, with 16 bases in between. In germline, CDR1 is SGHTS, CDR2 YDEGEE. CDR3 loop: CASSWTGTVSSYNEQFF. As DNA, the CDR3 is TGTGCCAGCAGCTGGACCGGGACGGTTAGCTCCTACAATGAGCAGTTCTTC.

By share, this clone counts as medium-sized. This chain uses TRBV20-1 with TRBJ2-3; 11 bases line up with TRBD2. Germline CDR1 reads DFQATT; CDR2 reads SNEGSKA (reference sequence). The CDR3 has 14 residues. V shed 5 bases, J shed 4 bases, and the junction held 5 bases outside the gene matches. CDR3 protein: CSAVAGGRSDTQYF. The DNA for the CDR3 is TGCAGTGCTGTAGCGGGGGGGCGGTCAGATACGCAGTATTTT.

The CDR3 is CASSLLGTDTQYF. The CDR3 DNA reads as TGCGCCAGCAGCTTGCTTGGCACAGATACGCAGTATTTT. This chain joins TRBV5-1 and TRBJ2-3; no firm D call. This CDR3 has 13 amino acids. The germline V and J ends were trimmed by 1 base and 1 base, with 4 bases remaining between them. Germline-derived CDR1 and CDR2 are SGHRS and YFSETQ.

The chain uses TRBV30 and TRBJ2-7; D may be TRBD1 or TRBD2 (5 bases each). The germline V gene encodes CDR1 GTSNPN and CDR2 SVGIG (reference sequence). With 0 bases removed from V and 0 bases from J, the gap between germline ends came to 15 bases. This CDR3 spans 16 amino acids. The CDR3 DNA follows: TGTGCCTGGAGTGTACTGGGGCAGGGAGCCTCCTACGAGCAGTACTTC. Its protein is CAWSVLGQGASYEQYF.

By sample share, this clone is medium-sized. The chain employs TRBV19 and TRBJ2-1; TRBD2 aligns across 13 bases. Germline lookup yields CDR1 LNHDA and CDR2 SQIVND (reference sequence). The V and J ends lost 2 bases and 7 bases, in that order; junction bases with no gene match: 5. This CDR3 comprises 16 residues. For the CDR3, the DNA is TGTGCCAGTAGTATAAGACTAGCGGGGGGTGGGAATGAGCAGTTCTTC. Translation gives CASSIRLAGGGNEQFF.

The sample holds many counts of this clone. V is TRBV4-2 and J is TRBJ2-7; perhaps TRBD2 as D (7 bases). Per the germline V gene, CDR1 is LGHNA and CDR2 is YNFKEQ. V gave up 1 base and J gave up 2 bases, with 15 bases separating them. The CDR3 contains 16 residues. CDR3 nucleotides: TGTGCCAGCAGCCAAGTAGGGGGGGAAATAACCTACGAGCAGTACTTC. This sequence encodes CASSQVGGEITYEQYF.

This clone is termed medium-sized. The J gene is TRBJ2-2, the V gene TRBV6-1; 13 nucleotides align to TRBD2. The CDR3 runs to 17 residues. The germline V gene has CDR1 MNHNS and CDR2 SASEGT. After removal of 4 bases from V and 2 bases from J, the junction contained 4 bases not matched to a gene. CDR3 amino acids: CASSGGLAGFNTGELFF. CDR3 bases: TGTGCCAGCAGTGGGGGACTAGCGGGATTTAACACCGGGGAGCTGTTTTTT.

The CDR3 DNA sequence: TGTGCCAGCAGCTTAGTACCGGATTTGTCTAACACAGATACGCAGTATTTT. Translation: CASSLVPDLSNTDTQYF. The chain uses TRBV7-3 and TRBJ2-3; D unclear. The CDR3 is 17 residues long. V was pared by 2 bases and J by 2 bases, with 17 bases between. Germline CDR1 and CDR2: SGHTA and FQGTGA. The variable domain in full, completed from reference TRBV7-3 and TRBJ2-3, reads GAGVSQTPSNKVTEKGKYVELRCDPISGHTALYWYRQSLGQGPEFLIYFQGTGAADDSGLPNDRFFAVRPEGSVSTLKIQRTERGDSAVYLCASSLVPDLSNTDTQYFGPGTRLTVL.

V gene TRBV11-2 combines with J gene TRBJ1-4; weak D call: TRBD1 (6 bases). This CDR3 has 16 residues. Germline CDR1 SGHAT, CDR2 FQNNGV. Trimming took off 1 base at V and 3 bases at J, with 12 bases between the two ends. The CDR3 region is CASSLVRGQSNEKLFF. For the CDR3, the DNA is TGTGCCAGCAGCTTAGTTCGAGGACAGTCTAATGAAAAACTGTTTTTT.

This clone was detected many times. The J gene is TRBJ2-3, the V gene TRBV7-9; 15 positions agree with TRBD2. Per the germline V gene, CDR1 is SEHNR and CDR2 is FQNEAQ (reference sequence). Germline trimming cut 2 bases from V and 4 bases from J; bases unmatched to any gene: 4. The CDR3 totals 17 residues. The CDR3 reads CASSLMGLAGGSDTQYF. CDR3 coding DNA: TGTGCCAGCAGCTTAATGGGACTAGCGGGGGGATCAGATACGCAGTATTTT. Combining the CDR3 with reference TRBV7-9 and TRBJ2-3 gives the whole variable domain DTGVSQNPRHKITKRGQNVTFRCDPISEHNRLYWYRQTLGQGPEFLTYFQNEAQLEKSRLLSDRFSAERPKGSFSTLEIQRTEQGDSAMYLCASSLMGLAGGSDTQYFGPGTRLTVL.

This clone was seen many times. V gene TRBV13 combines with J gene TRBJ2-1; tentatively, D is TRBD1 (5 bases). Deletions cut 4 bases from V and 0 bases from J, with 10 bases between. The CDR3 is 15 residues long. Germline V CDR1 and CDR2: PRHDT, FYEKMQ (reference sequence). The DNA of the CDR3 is TGTGCCAGCAGCTCCGACAGTAGCTCCTACAATGAGCAGTTCTTC. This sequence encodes CASSSDSSSYNEQFF.

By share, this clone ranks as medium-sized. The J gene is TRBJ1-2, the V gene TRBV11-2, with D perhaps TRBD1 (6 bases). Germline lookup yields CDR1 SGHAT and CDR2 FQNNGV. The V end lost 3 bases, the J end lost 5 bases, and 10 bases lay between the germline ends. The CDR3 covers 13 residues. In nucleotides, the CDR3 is TGTGCCAGCAGCTTCCAGGGGAGGTATGGCTACACCTTC. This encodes CASSFQGRYGYTF.

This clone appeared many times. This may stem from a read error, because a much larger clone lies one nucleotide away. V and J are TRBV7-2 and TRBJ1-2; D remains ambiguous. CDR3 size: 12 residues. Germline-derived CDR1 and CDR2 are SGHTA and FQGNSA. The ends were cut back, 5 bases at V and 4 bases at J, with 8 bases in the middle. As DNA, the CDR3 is TGTACCAGCAGCCGGCGGGGCTATGGCTACACCTTC. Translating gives CTSSRRGYGYTF.